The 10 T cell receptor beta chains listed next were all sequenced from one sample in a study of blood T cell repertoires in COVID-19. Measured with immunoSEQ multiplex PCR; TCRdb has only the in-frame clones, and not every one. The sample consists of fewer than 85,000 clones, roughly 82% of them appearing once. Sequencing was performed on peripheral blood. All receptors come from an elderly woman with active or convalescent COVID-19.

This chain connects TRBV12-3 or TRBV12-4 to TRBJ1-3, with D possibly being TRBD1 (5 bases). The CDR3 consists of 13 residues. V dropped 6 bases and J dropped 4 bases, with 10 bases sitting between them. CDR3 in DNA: TGTGCCAGCAGCTCCACAGGCGGAAACACCATATATTTT. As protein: CASSSTGGNTIYF.

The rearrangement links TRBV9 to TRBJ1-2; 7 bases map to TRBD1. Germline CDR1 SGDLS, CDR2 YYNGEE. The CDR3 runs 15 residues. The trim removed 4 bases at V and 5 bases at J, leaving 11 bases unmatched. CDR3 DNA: TGTGCCAGCAGCCCTCGACAGGGTTCTGGGTATGGCTACACCTTC. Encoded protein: CASSPRQGSGYGYTF.

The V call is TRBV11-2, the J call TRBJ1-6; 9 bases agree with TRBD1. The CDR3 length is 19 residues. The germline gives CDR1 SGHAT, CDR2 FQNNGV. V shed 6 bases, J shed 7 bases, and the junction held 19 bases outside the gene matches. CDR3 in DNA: TGTGCCAGCAGGGAAGGGACAGGGAAGTTAAGTTGGCGGAATTCACCCCTCCACTTT. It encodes CASREGTGKLSWRNSPLHF.

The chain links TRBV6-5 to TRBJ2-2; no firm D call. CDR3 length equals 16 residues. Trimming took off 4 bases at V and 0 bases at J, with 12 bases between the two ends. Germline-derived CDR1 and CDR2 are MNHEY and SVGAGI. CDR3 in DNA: TGTGCCAGCAGTTCATCTAGGCAAGCGAACACCGGGGAGCTGTTTTTT. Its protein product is CASSSSRQANTGELFF.

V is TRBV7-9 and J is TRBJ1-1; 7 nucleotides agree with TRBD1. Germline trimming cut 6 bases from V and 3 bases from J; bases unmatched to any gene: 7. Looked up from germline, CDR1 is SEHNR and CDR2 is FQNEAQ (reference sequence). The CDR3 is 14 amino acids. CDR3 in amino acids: CASRSQTGYTEAFF. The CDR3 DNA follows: TGTGCCAGCAGGAGTCAGACAGGGTACACTGAAGCTTTCTTT.

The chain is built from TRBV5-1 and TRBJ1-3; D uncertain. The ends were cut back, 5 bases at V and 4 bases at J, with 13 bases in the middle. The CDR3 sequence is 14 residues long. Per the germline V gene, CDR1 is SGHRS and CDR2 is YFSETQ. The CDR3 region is CASSPDGGGNTIYF. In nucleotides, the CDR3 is TGCGCCAGCAGTCCAGACGGAGGGGGAAACACCATATATTTT.

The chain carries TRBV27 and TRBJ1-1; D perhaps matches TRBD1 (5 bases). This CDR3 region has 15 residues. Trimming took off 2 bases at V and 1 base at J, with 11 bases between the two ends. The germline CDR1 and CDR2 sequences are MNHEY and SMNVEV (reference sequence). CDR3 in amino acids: CASSLIGGTNTEAFF. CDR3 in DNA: TGTGCCAGCAGTTTAATCGGGGGGACGAACACTGAAGCTTTCTTT.

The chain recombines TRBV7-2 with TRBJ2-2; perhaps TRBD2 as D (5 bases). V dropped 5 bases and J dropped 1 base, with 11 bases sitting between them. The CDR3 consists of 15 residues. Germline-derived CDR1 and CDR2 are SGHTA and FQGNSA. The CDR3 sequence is CASSTVRGNTGELFF. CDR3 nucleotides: TGTGCCAGCAGCACCGTCCGGGGGAACACCGGGGAGCTGTTTTTT.

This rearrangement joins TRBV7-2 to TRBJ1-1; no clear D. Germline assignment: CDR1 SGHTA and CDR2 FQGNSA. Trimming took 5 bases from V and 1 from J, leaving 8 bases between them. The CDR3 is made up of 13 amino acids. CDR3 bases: TGTGCCAGCAGCATTGAGGGGAACACTGAAGCTTTCTTT. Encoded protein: CASSIEGNTEAFF.

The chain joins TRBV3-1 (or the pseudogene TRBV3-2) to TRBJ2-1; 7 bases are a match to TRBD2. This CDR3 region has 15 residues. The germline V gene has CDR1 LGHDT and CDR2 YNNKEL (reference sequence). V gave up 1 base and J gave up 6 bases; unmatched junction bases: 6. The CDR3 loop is CASSQGTSTANEQFF. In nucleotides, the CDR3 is TGTGCCAGCAGCCAAGGGACTAGTACAGCCAATGAGCAGTTCTTC.